These T cell receptor beta chains were read from a single sample in a study of blood T cell repertoires in COVID-19. Libraries were prepared by immunoSEQ multiplex PCR; TCRdb keeps only in-frame clonotypes and omits some of them. The sample shows approximately 110,000 clones, less than 85% of them seen only once. The specimen was peripheral blood. The receptor set was obtained from a human donor in a cohort sampled during active or convalescent COVID-19. Both conserved end residues are part of each CDR3. The order of the fields is CDR3 length, D gene, J gene, V gene, clone size, CDR3 DNA, CDR3 protein. D genes are given only for firm matches. Size is stated for part of the rows, as once, few or many counts, or as a class when the clone is expanded.

15	TRBD1	TRBJ1-3	TRBV5-1	NA	TGCGCCAGCAGCTGGGGACAGGGGACTGGAAACACCATATATTTT	CASSWGQGTGNTIYF
17	TRBD1	TRBJ1-2	TRBV24-1	NA	TGTGCCACCAGTGACTCGCCCCGACAGGGTTTCGACTATGGCTACACCTTC	CATSDSPRQGFDYGYTF
13	NA	TRBJ2-7	TRBV3-1/TRBV3-2	NA	TGTGCCAGCAGCCAAGAATCAGGGTACGAGCAGTACTTC	CASSQESGYEQYF
16	TRBD2	TRBJ2-7	TRBV11-3	once	TGTGCCAGCAGCTCCGGACTAGCGGGAGGCGAAAACGAGCAGTACTTC	CASSSGLAGGENEQYF
16	TRBD2	TRBJ2-3	TRBV6-2/TRBV6-3	NA	TGTGCCAGCAGTTACTCCGGGGGGGGAAGGACAGATACGCAGTATTTT	CASSYSGGGRTDTQYF
17	TRBD2	TRBJ2-5	TRBV7-8	NA	TGTGCCAGCAGCTTAAGACCGGGACTAGCGAACGCAGAGACCCAGTACTTC	CASSLRPGLANAETQYF
14	TRBD1	TRBJ2-7	TRBV29-1	few	TGCAGCGTCTCCTCCGGGACAGGGGGCTACGAGCAGTACTTC	CSVSSGTGGYEQYF
16	TRBD2	TRBJ2-7	TRBV6-5	once	TGTGCCAGCAGTTCCCTAGTGACTAGCGGAACCTACGAGCAGTACTTC	CASSSLVTSGTYEQYF
15	TRBD2	TRBJ2-7	TRBV6-5	NA	TGTGCCAGCACCAGACTAGCGGGAGGACCTGGGGAGCAGTACTTC	CASTRLAGGPGEQYF
15	NA	TRBJ1-1	TRBV4-3	NA	TGCGCCAGCAGCCAAGTGGACTTGAGGAACACTGAAGCTTTCTTT	CASSQVDLRNTEAFF
14	TRBD1	TRBJ2-7	TRBV15	few	TGTGCCACCAGCAGAACAGGGGCGCTCTACGAGCAGTACTTC	CATSRTGALYEQYF
15	NA	TRBJ1-2	TRBV6-5	once	TGTGCCAGCAGTTACATCGCGAGGGGAGGAAGGGGCTACACCTTC	CASSYIARGGRGYTF
17	NA	TRBJ1-4	TRBV7-9	few	TGTGCCAGCAGCTTAAGGGGGAAGGGGGCAACTAATGAAAAACTGTTTTTT	CASSLRGKGATNEKLFF
11	NA	TRBJ1-4	TRBV28	few	TGTGCCAGCAGCGTTAGTGAAAAACTGTTTTTT	CASSVSEKLFF
14	NA	TRBJ2-3	TRBV7-2	NA	TGTGCCAGCAGCGCTAGACAGTTCACAGATACGCAGTATTTT	CASSARQFTDTQYF